This entry lists 21 T cell receptor beta chains sequenced from one sample in a study of blood T cell repertoires in COVID-19. Produced via immunoSEQ multiplex PCR; TCRdb's table is partial and in-frame only. The table has roughly 150,000 clones, about 83% seen once. The sequenced sample was peripheral blood. The receptors were gathered from a woman between 65 and 79 years old who had recovered from COVID-19.

CDR3: CSASGLAGGPYEQYF. CDR3 bases: TGCAGTGCTAGTGGGCTAGCGGGGGGGCCCTACGAGCAGTACTTC. The chain has TRBV20-1 and TRBJ2-7, with 12 nucleotides matching TRBD2. J was trimmed by 2 bases and V by 3 bases; bases with no gene match: 5. The CDR3 has 15 amino acids. Looked up from germline, CDR1 is DFQATT and CDR2 is SNEGSKA (reference sequence).

This rearrangement joins TRBV5-4 to TRBJ1-2; 7 nucleotides line up with TRBD1. CDR3 length: 17 residues. The germline gives CDR1 SGHNT, CDR2 YYREEE (reference sequence). V was clipped by 4 bases and J by 1 base; unmatched bases: 13. The CDR3 is CASSPGTASRLNYGYTF. The CDR3 bases are TGTGCCAGCAGCCCCGGGACAGCCAGCCGCCTTAACTATGGCTACACCTTC.

The sample holds one count of this clone. This sequence joins TRBV2 and TRBJ1-1; no clear D gene. This CDR3 contains 12 residues. V lost 6 bases, J lost 0 bases, and 5 bases lay in between. Germline values: CDR1 SNHLY, CDR2 FYNNEI. CDR3 nucleotide sequence: TGTGCCAGCAGCTTCGTGAACACTGAAGCTTTCTTT. Its translation: CASSFVNTEAFF. The variable domain in full, with the rest retrieved from reference TRBV2 and TRBJ1-1, is EPEVTQTPSHQVTQMGQEVILRCVPISNHLYFYWYRQILGQKVEFLVSFYNNEISEKSEIFDDQFSVERPDGSNFTLKIRSTKLEDSAMYFCASSFVNTEAFFGQGTRLTVV.

The chain links TRBV5-4 to TRBJ2-1; 11 bases map to TRBD2. Germline lookup yields CDR1 SGHNT and CDR2 YYREEE (reference sequence). This CDR3 is 14 amino acids long. J lost 4 bases, V lost 7 bases, and 4 bases had no gene match. For the CDR3, the DNA is TGTGCCAGCCGACTAGCGGGGACATACAATGAGCAGTTCTTC. The encoded protein is CASRLAGTYNEQFF. The full variable domain, in which reference TRBV5-4 and TRBJ2-1 provide the parts outside the CDR3, is ETGVTQSPTHLIKTRGQQVTLRCSSQSGHNTVSWYQQALGQGPQFIFQYYREEENGRGNFPPRFSGLQFPNYSSELNVNALELDDSALYLCASRLAGTYNEQFFGPGTRLTVL.

The chain employs TRBV10-3 and TRBJ1-1; no clear D. From germline, CDR1 is ENHRY and CDR2 SYGVKD. The ends were cut back, 7 bases at V and 6 bases at J, with 18 bases in the middle. This CDR3 region has 14 residues. DNA for the CDR3: TGTGCCATCATGGACCCGCTCGGGAGGCCTGAAGCTTTCTTT. Translation: CAIMDPLGRPEAFF.

CDR3 coding DNA: TGCGCCAGCAGCCAGGAACCATACAGGGCCGGTGCGACCGGGGAGCTGTTTTTT. Its protein product is CASSQEPYRAGATGELFF. The chain couples TRBV4-1 to TRBJ2-2; tentative D call: TRBD1 (6 bases). V lost 3 bases and J lost 5, with 22 bases in between. Germline CDR1 reads MGHRA; CDR2 reads YSYEKL. This CDR3 spans 18 amino acids.

The chain carries TRBV6-5 and TRBJ1-1, with a possible D match to TRBD1 (6 bases). The CDR3 has 14 residues. The germline gives CDR1 MNHEY, CDR2 SVGAGI. Between the trimmed V and J ends, which lost 6 bases and 5 bases, there was a span of 16 bases. The CDR3 DNA follows: TGTGCCAGCAGCCAAAAGGGGGGGCGGACTGAAGCTTTCTTT. Translated: CASSQKGGRTEAFF.

The rearrangement joins TRBV9 to TRBJ2-1; TRBD2 agrees at 8 bases. V lost 0 bases and J lost 4; bases outside the gene matches: 6. From germline, CDR1 is SGDLS and CDR2 YYNGEE. The CDR3 consists of 16 residues. CDR3 loop: CASSVGGSGIYNEQFF. Written as DNA, the CDR3 is TGTGCCAGCAGCGTAGGGGGTAGCGGGATATACAATGAGCAGTTCTTC.

This rearrangement joins TRBV30 to TRBJ1-3; possible D gene TRBD1, 6 bases. This CDR3 is built from 11 residues. Germline CDR1 reads GTSNPN; CDR2 reads SVGIG (reference sequence). V gave up 3 bases and J gave up 9 bases, with 9 bases separating them. The CDR3 loop reads CAWRGGATIYF. The CDR3 DNA is TGTGCCTGGAGGGGGGGGGCCACCATATATTTT.

CDR3 bases: TGTGCCAGCAGCCCCGGACTAGCCTACGAGCAGTACTTC. It codes for CASSPGLAYEQYF. The genes are TRBV4-2 and TRBJ2-7, with 7 positions matching TRBD2. The CDR3 runs to 13 residues. J gave up 2 bases and V 4 bases, and 2 bases lay outside the gene matches. CDR1 is LGHNA, CDR2 YNFKEQ, per germline.

J is TRBJ1-5 and V is TRBV28; 8 bases are shared with TRBD1. CDR1 and CDR2 (germline): MDHEN, SYDVKM. This CDR3 contains 13 residues. The J segment lost 5 bases and the V segment lost 10 bases, leaving 7 bases of the junction unmatched. CDR3 loop: CATTTGGYQPQHF. In DNA form, the CDR3 reads TGTGCCACCACTACAGGGGGGTATCAGCCCCAGCATTTT.

For the CDR3, the DNA is TGTGCCAGCAGTTTATCGGAGGCCAGCGTGGCCCAGTACTTC. It codes for CASSLSEASVAQYF. This sequence joins TRBV27 and TRBJ2-5; a possible D gene is TRBD2 (5 bases). V was shortened by 0 bases and J by 9 bases, with 14 bases between the two germline ends. This CDR3 spans 14 amino acids. Germline V CDR1 and CDR2: MNHEY, SMNVEV (reference sequence).

This sequence joins TRBV15 and TRBJ1-2; 8 bases map to TRBD1. The CDR3 sequence is 14 residues long. Germline-derived CDR1 and CDR2 are LNHNV and YYDKDF (reference sequence). V trimming: 4 bases; J trimming: 7 bases; junction bases outside the gene matches: 8. The CDR3 region has the DNA TGTGCCACCAGCACCCGAGGACAGGGTGGTGGCTACACCTTC. The encoded protein is CATSTRGQGGGYTF.

This chain uses TRBV18 with TRBJ1-2, with D tentatively TRBD1 (6 bases). Germline V gene data show CDR1 as KGHSH and CDR2 as LQKENI. Trimming left V 5 bases short and J 4 bases short, with 11 bases between. This CDR3 is 13 amino acids long. CDR3 region: CASSEGGRYGYTF. Written as DNA, the CDR3 is TGTGCCAGCTCAGAAGGGGGTCGCTATGGCTACACCTTC.

This clone was observed a handful of times. This chain joins TRBV3-1 (or the pseudogene TRBV3-2) and TRBJ2-7, with D tentatively TRBD1 (6 bases). The length of the CDR3 is 13 residues. From germline, CDR1 is LGHDT and CDR2 YNNKEL (reference sequence). V lost 6 bases and J lost 2, with 11 bases in between. In DNA, the CDR3 is TGTGCCAGCAGTCCCACAGGGCCCTACGAGCAGTACTTC. Protein product: CASSPTGPYEQYF.

The chain uses TRBV27 and TRBJ1-6; 11 nucleotides align to TRBD1. This CDR3 spans 17 amino acids. With V trimmed by 6 bases and J by 9 bases, 13 bases remained unmatched. Germline CDR1 and CDR2: MNHEY and SMNVEV (reference sequence). As DNA, the CDR3 is TGTGCCAGCAGCCGAGGTAGGGGACAGGGGGTGAGTTCACCCCTCCACTTT. This codes for CASSRGRGQGVSSPLHF.

The chain joins TRBV4-1 to TRBJ1-1, with no clear D. CDR3 length: 15 amino acids. Germline V lookup: CDR1 MGHRA, CDR2 YSYEKL. Trimming removed 4 bases at V and 1 base at J, with 13 bases between. CDR3 loop: CASSPGGVKNTEAFF. CDR3 nucleotides: TGCGCCAGCAGCCCGGGCGGGGTTAAGAACACTGAAGCTTTCTTT.

The J gene is TRBJ1-2, the V gene TRBV4-1; D unresolved. V was trimmed by 3 bases and J by 7 bases, leaving 9 bases between them. CDR1 is MGHRA, CDR2 YSYEKL, per germline. The CDR3 consists of 12 residues. The CDR3 loop is CASSQERSGYTF. In nucleotides, the CDR3 is TGCGCCAGCAGCCAGGAACGGAGTGGCTACACCTTC.

In this sample, this clone turned up once. The gene calls are TRBV28 and TRBJ2-7; TRBD1 matches 7 bases. Germline V gives CDR1 MDHEN, CDR2 SYDVKM. The CDR3 has 15 residues. With 7 bases clipped from V and 2 bases from J, the junction kept 11 bases outside the gene matches. The CDR3 protein is CASTPGATGTYEQYF. The CDR3 DNA reads TGTGCCAGCACCCCAGGGGCGACAGGGACCTACGAGCAGTACTTC. The full variable domain, rest sourced from reference TRBV28 and TRBJ2-7, is DVKVTQSSRYLVKRTGEKVFLECVQDMDHENMFWYRQDPGLGLRLIYFSYDVKMKEKGDIPEGYSVSREKKERFSLILESASTNQTSMYLCASTPGATGTYEQYFGPGTRLTVT.

This chain joins TRBV5-1 and TRBJ1-5, with 8 bases fitting TRBD1. The V and J ends lost 0 bases and 5 bases, in that order; junction bases with no gene match: 7. The CDR3 covers 16 residues. From germline, CDR1 is SGHRS and CDR2 YFSETQ. CDR3 nucleotides: TGCGCCAGCAGCTTGGGCCCTCAGGGGGCGGATCAGCCCCAGCATTTT. Translating gives CASSLGPQGADQPQHF.

V usage is TRBV13 and J usage is TRBJ1-1; 7 bases align to TRBD1. The length of the CDR3 is 13 residues. The germline CDR1 and CDR2 sequences are PRHDT and FYEKMQ (reference sequence). V lost 0 bases and J lost 10; bases outside the gene matches: 5. The CDR3 sequence: CASSLGGQAGAFF. The CDR3 bases are TGTGCCAGCAGCTTAGGAGGACAGGCCGGAGCTTTCTTT.